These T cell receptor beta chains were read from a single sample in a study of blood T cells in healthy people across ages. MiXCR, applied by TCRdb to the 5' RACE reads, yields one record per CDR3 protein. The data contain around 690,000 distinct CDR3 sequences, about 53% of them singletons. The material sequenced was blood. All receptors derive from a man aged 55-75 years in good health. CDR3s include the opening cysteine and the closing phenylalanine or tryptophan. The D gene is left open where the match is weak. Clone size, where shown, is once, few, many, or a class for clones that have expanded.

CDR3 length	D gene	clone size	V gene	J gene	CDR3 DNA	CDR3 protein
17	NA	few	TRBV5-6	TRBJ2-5	TGTGCCAGCAGCGCTGCCTGGAGCGGACCCACGGAAGAGACCCAGTACTTC	CASSAAWSGPTEETQYF
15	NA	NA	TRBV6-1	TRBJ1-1	TGTGCCAGCAGTGACCGTCGGGGATGGGACACTGAAGCTTTCTTT	CASSDRRGWDTEAFF
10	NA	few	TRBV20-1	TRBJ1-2	TGCAGTGCTAATAACTATGGCTACACCTTC	CSANNYGYTF
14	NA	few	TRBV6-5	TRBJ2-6	TGTGCCAGCAGGATAAACTCCGGGGCCAACGTCCTGACTTTC	CASRINSGANVLTF
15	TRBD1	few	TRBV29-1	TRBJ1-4	TGCAGCGTTGCGAGGGGGACAGGGGGCGAGGAAAAACTGTTTTTT	CSVARGTGGEEKLFF
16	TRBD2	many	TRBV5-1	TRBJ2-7	TGCGCCAGCAGCTTGCTTCTAGCGGGGGGGCACAACGAGCAGTACTTC	CASSLLLAGGHNEQYF
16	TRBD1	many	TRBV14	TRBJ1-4	TGTGCCAGCAGCCCATTAACAGGGGCCCTTAATGAAAAACTGTTTTTT	CASSPLTGALNEKLFF
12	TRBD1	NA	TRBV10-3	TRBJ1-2	TGTGCCATCACCCCGACAGGGGAAGGCTACACCTTC	CAITPTGEGYTF
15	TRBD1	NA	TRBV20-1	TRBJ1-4	TGCAGTGCTAGAGAAGGGACAGGTGAATCGGAAAAACTGTTTTTT	CSAREGTGESEKLFF
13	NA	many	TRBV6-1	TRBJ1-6	TGTGCCACCCGGGACAACTATAATTCACCCCTCCACTTT	CATRDNYNSPLHF
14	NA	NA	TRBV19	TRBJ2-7	TGTGCCAGTAGTATAGGCAGAGGCATCTACGAGCAGTACTTC	CASSIGRGIYEQYF
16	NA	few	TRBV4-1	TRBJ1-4	TGCGCCAGCAGCCGGACCACAGGGTTAACTAATGAAAAACTGTTTTTT	CASSRTTGLTNEKLFF
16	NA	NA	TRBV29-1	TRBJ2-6	TGCAGCGTTGGCCTTCCAGCCCTCTCTGGGGCCAACGTCCTGACTTTC	CSVGLPALSGANVLTF
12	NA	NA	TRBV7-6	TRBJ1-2	TGTGCCAGCAGGGGGGGGGACGGCGGCTACACCTTC	CASRGGDGGYTF
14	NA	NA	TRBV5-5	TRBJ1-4	TGTGCCAGCAGCTTGTCGGAGGGCCGTGAAAAACTGTTTTTT	CASSLSEGREKLFF
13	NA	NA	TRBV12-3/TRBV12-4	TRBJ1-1	TGTGCCAGCAGTATCCAAAGAAACACTGAAGCTTTCTTT	CASSIQRNTEAFF
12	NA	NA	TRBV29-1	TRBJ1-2	TGCAGCGTCGGACTTACGAACTATGGCTACACCTTC	CSVGLTNYGYTF
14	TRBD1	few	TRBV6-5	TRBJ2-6	TGTGCCAGCAGCGACAGGGCTAGGGCCAACGTCCTGACTTTC	CASSDRARANVLTF
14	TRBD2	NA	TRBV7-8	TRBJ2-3	TGTGCCAGCATCCTGGTGGGACTAACAGATACGCAGTATTTT	CASILVGLTDTQYF
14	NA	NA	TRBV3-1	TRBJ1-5	TGTGCCAGCAGCCTACTCAATAGCAATCAGCCCCAGCATTTT	CASSLLNSNQPQHF
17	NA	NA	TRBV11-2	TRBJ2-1	TGTGCCAGCAGCTTAGAACGTTTTAGCCTTTCCTACAATGAGCAGTTCTTC	CASSLERFSLSYNEQFF
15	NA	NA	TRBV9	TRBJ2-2	TGTGCCAGCAGCGTTCCACAGGGGAACACCGGGGAGCTGTTTTTT	CASSVPQGNTGELFF
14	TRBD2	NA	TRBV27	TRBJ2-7	TGTGCCAGCAGTAGGACTAGCGGGGGTCCTACCCAGTACTTC	CASSRTSGGPTQYF
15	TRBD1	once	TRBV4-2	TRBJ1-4	TGTGCCAGCAGCCACCCGGGACAGCGGGCGCGAAAACTGTTTTTT	CASSHPGQRARKLFF
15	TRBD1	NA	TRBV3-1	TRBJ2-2	TGTGCCAGCAGCCGAGGGGGCACGAGCACCGGGGAGCTGTTTTTT	CASSRGGTSTGELFF
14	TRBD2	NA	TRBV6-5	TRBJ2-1	TGTGCCAGCAGTTTTAGCGGGGGGGCCCGTGAGCAGTTCTTC	CASSFSGGAREQFF
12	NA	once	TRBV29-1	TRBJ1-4	TGCAGCGGGGGGACACCCCATGAAAAACTGTTTTTT	CSGGTPHEKLFF
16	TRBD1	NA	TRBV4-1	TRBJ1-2	TGCGCCAGCAGCCGTACCGGGACAGGGGGCGTGGATGGCTACACCTTC	CASSRTGTGGVDGYTF
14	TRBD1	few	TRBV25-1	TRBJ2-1	TGTGCCAGCAGTGAAGTGGGACAGGACAATGAGCAGTTCTTC	CASSEVGQDNEQFF
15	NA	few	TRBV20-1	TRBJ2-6	TGCAGTGCTCACAGGGGGGGCTCTGGGGCCAACGTCCTGACTTTC	CSAHRGGSGANVLTF
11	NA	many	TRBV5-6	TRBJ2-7	TGTGCCAGCAGCTTCATGGGGAAGCAGTACTTC	CASSFMGKQYF
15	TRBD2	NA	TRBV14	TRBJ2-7	TGTGCCAGCAGCCAAGTTAGCGGGGGAGATTACGAGCAGTACTTC	CASSQVSGGDYEQYF
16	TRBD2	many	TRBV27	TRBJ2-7	TGTGCCAGCAGTATAGGAGCGGGGTCTCCCCCCTACGAGCAGTACTTC	CASSIGAGSPPYEQYF
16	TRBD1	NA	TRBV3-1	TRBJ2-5	TGTGCCAGCAGCCAAGGTGACAGGGTACTCCAAGAGACCCAGTACTTC	CASSQGDRVLQETQYF
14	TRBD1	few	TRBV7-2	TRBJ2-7	TGTGCCAGCAGCTTAGGGGGACAGGCCAGCGAGCAGTACTTC	CASSLGGQASEQYF
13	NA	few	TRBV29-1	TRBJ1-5	TGCAGCGTAACCCCCGGTGGGGATCAGCCCCAGCATTTT	CSVTPGGDQPQHF
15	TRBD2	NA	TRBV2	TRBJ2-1	TGTGCCAGCAGCCGGTGGGCTAGCGGGGGAAATGAGCAGTTCTTC	CASSRWASGGNEQFF
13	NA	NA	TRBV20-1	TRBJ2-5	TGCAGTGCTAGAGCGGTAACCCAAGAGACCCAGTACTTC	CSARAVTQETQYF
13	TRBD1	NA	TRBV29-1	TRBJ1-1	TGCAGCGTAGGACAGGGAGTGGGCACTGAAGCTTTCTTT	CSVGQGVGTEAFF
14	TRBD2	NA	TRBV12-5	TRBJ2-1	TGTGCTAGTGGTCTAGCGGGGGTCTACAATGAGCAGTTCTTC	CASGLAGVYNEQFF
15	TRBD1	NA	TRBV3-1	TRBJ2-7	TGTGCCAGCAGCCCAGGGACAGGGCCAACCTACGAGCAGTACTTC	CASSPGTGPTYEQYF
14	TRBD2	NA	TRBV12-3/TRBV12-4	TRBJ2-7	TGTGCCAGCAGTTTGAGTTCCGGGGGGGGCGAGCAGTACTTC	CASSLSSGGGEQYF
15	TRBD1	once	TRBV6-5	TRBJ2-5	TGTGCCAGCAGCGATACAGGGGGCTGGCAAGAGACCCAGTACTTC	CASSDTGGWQETQYF
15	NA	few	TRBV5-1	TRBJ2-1	TGCGCCAGCAGCTTGAGTGCAGGGGGGTACAATGAGCAGTTCTTC	CASSLSAGGYNEQFF
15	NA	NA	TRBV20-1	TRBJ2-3	TGCAGTGCTAGAGGGGCAGGGGCTGGCACAGATACGCAGTATTTT	CSARGAGAGTDTQYF
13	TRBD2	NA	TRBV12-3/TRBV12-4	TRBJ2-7	TGTGCCTCGTCTTCGGGGGGGCACTACGAGCAGTACTTC	CASSSGGHYEQYF
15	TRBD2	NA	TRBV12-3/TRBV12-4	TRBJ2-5	TGTGCCAGCAGTGAAACCGGGACTAGTAAGGAGACCCAGTACTTC	CASSETGTSKETQYF
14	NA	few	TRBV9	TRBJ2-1	TGTGCCAGCAGCGTAGGACGGGCCGGCAATGAGCAGTTCTTC	CASSVGRAGNEQFF
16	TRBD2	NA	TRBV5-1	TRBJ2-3	TGCGCCAGCAGCTTGGAACGGACTAGCAGCACAGATACGCAGTATTTT	CASSLERTSSTDTQYF
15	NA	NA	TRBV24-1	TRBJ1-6	TGTGCCACCACCGAAAAGGATCAGTATAATTCACCCCTCCACTTT	CATTEKDQYNSPLHF
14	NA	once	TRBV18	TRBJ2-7	TGTGCCAGCTCACCTCCCGGGACGACGAAGGAGCAGTACTTC	CASSPPGTTKEQYF